One sample yielded the 20 T cell receptor beta chains listed below, sequenced in a study of cytomegalovirus exposure and HLA in healthy donors. The primer mix had 60 Vbeta and 13 Jbeta primers. TCRdb's table, derived via immunoSEQ multiplex PCR, lists solely in-frame clones and lacks some. The table lists 30,000 or so clones, 65% to 75% of them singletons. The sample comprised PBMCs. The receptors stem from a man aged 50 to 60 in good health and CMV-seropositive.

V gene TRBV4-1 combines with J gene TRBJ1-5; D call uncertain. The CDR3 is made up of 12 amino acids. Germline CDR1 and CDR2: MGHRA and YSYEKL. V gave up 0 bases and J gave up 9 bases, with 6 bases separating them. The CDR3 region is CASSQDRGPQHF. DNA of the CDR3: TGCGCCAGCAGCCAAGATCGGGGGCCCCAGCATTTT.

This clone was recorded once. The chain uses TRBV14 and TRBJ1-4; 7 nucleotides match TRBD1. This CDR3 has 15 residues. CDR1 SGHDN and CDR2 FVKESK come from the germline V gene. Losses at the gene ends were 3 bases for V and 4 bases for J; bases not matched to a gene: 5. The CDR3 sequence: CASSHQTGFNEKLFF. CDR3 DNA sequence: TGTGCCAGCAGCCACCAGACAGGGTTTAATGAAAAACTGTTTTTT.

V and J are TRBV28 and TRBJ1-1; 8 bases align to TRBD1. CDR3 length: 14 amino acids. With 6 bases clipped from V and 4 bases from J, the junction kept 7 bases outside the gene matches. Per germline, CDR1 MDHEN and CDR2 SYDVKM. CDR3: CASSKTGASTEAFF. The CDR3 DNA reads as TGTGCCAGCAGCAAGACAGGGGCTTCCACTGAAGCTTTCTTT.

V is TRBV29-1 and J is TRBJ1-2; D gene uncertain. The V gene's germline CDR1 is SQVTM and CDR2 ANQGSEA. This CDR3 is built from 13 residues. V was shortened by 4 bases and J by 2 bases, with 11 bases between the two germline ends. CDR3 DNA sequence: TGCAGCGTTGCCTTTCGACAAAACTATGGCTACACCTTC. Amino acid sequence: CSVAFRQNYGYTF.

The V and J genes are TRBV7-9 and TRBJ2-7; a weak D match, TRBD1 (6 bases). The CDR3 totals 14 residues. V lost 4 bases, J lost 6 bases, and 16 bases lay in between. The germline gives CDR1 SEHNR, CDR2 FQNEAQ (reference sequence). Here the CDR3 DNA reads TGTGCCAGCAGCTCAGGGACAAGGGCGTCCGAGCAGTACTTC. Amino acid sequence: CASSSGTRASEQYF.

The rearrangement uses TRBV29-1 and TRBJ1-2, with D possibly matching TRBD1 (5 bases). Germline lookup yields CDR1 SQVTM and CDR2 ANQGSEA. Deletions cut 4 bases from V and 7 bases from J, with 13 bases between. The CDR3 totals 12 residues. Here the CDR3 DNA reads TGCAGCGTTGGGGGGTCCGGGGGTGGCTACACCTTC. This translates into CSVGGSGGGYTF.

The chain uses TRBV18 and TRBJ2-2, with a possible D match to TRBD1 (6 bases). The CDR3 consists of 15 residues. Germline V gives CDR1 KGHSH, CDR2 LQKENI. Trimming took off 5 bases at V and 4 bases at J, with 14 bases between the two ends. CDR3 sequence (DNA): TGTGCCAGCTCAGATCAGGGGATACGCACCGGGGAGCTGTTTTTT. This gives the protein CASSDQGIRTGELFF.

The chain employs TRBV4-2 and TRBJ2-2, with D possibly TRBD2 on 6 matching bases. Trimming removed 1 base at V and 4 bases at J, with 13 bases between. Germline V CDR1 and CDR2: LGHNA, YNFKEQ. The CDR3 is made up of 16 amino acids. For the CDR3, the DNA is TGTGCCAGCAGCCAAGCTTTCGGGGGTGGCACCGGGGAGCTGTTTTTT. Amino acid sequence: CASSQAFGGGTGELFF.

In its sample, this clone was seen once. The chain carries TRBV5-1 and TRBJ2-7, with TRBD2 identical over 8 bases. Losses at the gene ends were 0 bases for V and 3 bases for J; bases not matched to a gene: 8. Germline V gene data show CDR1 as SGHRS and CDR2 as YFSETQ. The length of the CDR3 is 16 residues. DNA for the CDR3: TGCGCCAGCAGCTTGGTAGGTGGTAGCGGGAACTACGAGCAGTACTTC. Its protein product is CASSLVGGSGNYEQYF.

The chain combines TRBV5-1 with TRBJ2-1, with D maybe TRBD1 (6 bases). Germline V CDR1 and CDR2: SGHRS, YFSETQ. V was clipped by 0 bases and J by 3 bases, with 10 bases between them. The CDR3 runs 15 residues. This chain's CDR3 is CASSLAAGVYNEQFF. CDR3 nucleotides: TGCGCCAGCAGCTTGGCCGCAGGGGTCTACAATGAGCAGTTCTTC.

A few counts support this clone. The CDR3: CAWREFGGSRTYEQFF. The CDR3 DNA reads TGTGCCTGGAGGGAATTCGGGGGGAGCCGCACTTATGAGCAGTTCTTC. The rearrangement uses TRBV30 and TRBJ2-1, with 7 bases fitting TRBD2. V lost 3 bases and J lost 8; bases outside the gene matches: 16. This CDR3 spans 16 amino acids. The V gene's germline CDR1 is GTSNPN and CDR2 SVGIG (reference sequence).

V gene TRBV5-1 combines with J gene TRBJ1-5; unclear D gene. The CDR3 runs 13 residues. Germline CDR1 and CDR2: SGHRS and YFSETQ. V lost 0 bases, J lost 5 bases, and 6 bases lay in between. The DNA of the CDR3 is TGCGCCAGCAGCTTGGTCCCCGATCAGCCCCAGCATTTT. Translating it yields CASSLVPDQPQHF.

The chain employs TRBV6-6 and TRBJ1-1; 7 nucleotides align to TRBD1. The germline V gene encodes CDR1 MNHNY and CDR2 SVGAGI (reference sequence). The J segment lost 5 bases and the V segment lost 4 bases, leaving 13 bases of the junction unmatched. The CDR3 totals 16 residues. In nucleotides, the CDR3 is TGTGCCAGCAGTTCCCAGCCGGACAGGCGAAGGACTGAAGCTTTCTTT. The encoded protein is CASSSQPDRRRTEAFF.

The rearrangement uses TRBV6-5 and TRBJ2-7; 10 nucleotides match TRBD2. Germline CDR1 and CDR2: MNHEY and SVGAGI. This CDR3 has 15 residues. Trimming removed 5 bases from V and 3 bases from J; junction bases left unmatched: 7. CDR3 DNA sequence: TGTGCCAGCAGTCGCTCCCGGACTAGCGGCTACGAGCAGTACTTC. It specifies CASSRSRTSGYEQYF.

V is TRBV30 and J is TRBJ2-2; 13 bases line up with TRBD2. CDR1 and CDR2 from the germline V gene are GTSNPN and SVGIG (reference sequence). J lost 7 bases, V lost 4 bases, and 3 bases had no gene match. The CDR3 covers 14 residues. The CDR3 DNA sequence: TGTGCCTGGATACTAGCGGGAGGGGTCGGGGAGCTGTTTTTT. Its protein is CAWILAGGVGELFF.

The genes are TRBV11-2 and TRBJ2-5, with 8 bases fitting TRBD2. The V gene's germline CDR1 is SGHAT and CDR2 FQNNGV. The CDR3 is 15 amino acids. V was clipped by 8 bases and J by 5 bases; unmatched bases: 13. The CDR3 DNA reads as TGTGCCAGCGGATGGGCAGCGGGAGCCAGGGAGACCCAGTACTTC. Translation gives CASGWAAGARETQYF.

The chain employs TRBV29-1 and TRBJ1-2; perhaps TRBD1 as D (5 bases). Between the trimmed V and J ends, which lost 6 bases and 8 bases, there was a span of 16 bases. The germline gives CDR1 SQVTM, CDR2 ANQGSEA. The CDR3 contains 12 residues. CDR3 amino acids: CSVHSQGNGYTF. The CDR3 DNA is TGCAGCGTGCATAGTCAGGGTAACGGCTACACCTTC.

This clone was found a few times. V and J are TRBV27 and TRBJ2-1; 10 nucleotides line up with TRBD1. CDR1 is MNHEY and CDR2 is SMNVEV in the germline V gene (reference sequence). V shed 3 bases and J 7 bases; nucleotides not matched to a gene: 3. This CDR3 comprises 14 residues. The CDR3 loop is CASSFRDRGNEQFF. The CDR3 coding sequence is TGTGCCAGCAGTTTCCGGGACAGGGGAAATGAGCAGTTCTTC.

The rearrangement links TRBV25-1 to TRBJ1-2; TRBD1 matches 9 bases. Germline CDR1 MGHDK, CDR2 SYGVNS. V lost 3 bases and J lost 5; bases outside the gene matches: 10. This CDR3 has 16 amino acids. CDR3 nucleotide sequence: TGTGCCAGCAGTGAGCCGGGACAGGGACTCGGGTATGGCTACACCTTC. Its protein is CASSEPGQGLGYGYTF.

The sample holds a few counts of this clone. The chain has TRBV5-4 and TRBJ2-2; a possible D gene is TRBD2 (6 bases). Trimming left V 3 bases short and J 6 bases short, with 18 bases between. This CDR3 has 16 residues. Germline loops: CDR1 SGHNT, CDR2 YYREEE (reference sequence). DNA of the CDR3: TGTGCCAGCAGCTGGTCCCCGTTGGCTAGCGCCGGGGAGCTGTTTTTT. It encodes CASSWSPLASAGELFF.